The clone carrying this TCR beta chain appeared many times. The junction departs from the called germline gene at one end, perhaps through a read error. The record originates from a study of human T cells and chemical hapten exposure. As the library was built, unique molecular identifiers were attached to individual cDNA molecules. TCRdb passed the RACE reads through MiXCR, listing each CDR3 protein once. This sample carries about 380,000 distinct CDR3 sequences, approximately 4.4% of them seen once, and the ten largest clones take 2% to 2.5%. The time point here: patch test 1, 2 weeks after DPC sensitization. Treatment given: therapeutic diphenylcyclopropenone sensitization with weekly scalp DPC. In every case, blood was obtained before the patch test was applied. Alopecia patients, 18 to 70 years old and DPC-suitable, served as donors. This sequence was found in a woman aged 45-59 years with alopecia areata. Some clones in this sample may be carry-over from other donors' samples. Sequences were derived from whole blood, sampled in connection with sensitization to the hapten diphenylcyclopropenone (DPC).

The CDR3 sequence: CASSQSGQGAYEQYF. For the CDR3, the DNA is TGTGCCAGCAGCCAAAGTGGACAGGGGGCCTACGAGCAGTACTTC. The chain joins TRBV4-1 to TRBJ2-7; 10 bases align to TRBD1. Germline loops: CDR1 MGHRA, CDR2 YSYEKL. This CDR3 is built from 15 residues.